This is a list of T cell receptor beta chains from one sample in a study of T cells after yellow fever vaccination. One entry per CDR3 protein results from TCRdb running MiXCR on the 5' RACE reads. The sample yields 230,000 or so distinct CDR3 sequences, roughly 6.3% seen once. The sample here was CD4+ T cells sorted from PBMCs, taken on the day of the yellow fever booster vaccination. The receptors were gathered from a man under 40 who received the YFV17D yellow fever vaccine. The CDR3 runs from the conserved cysteine through the conserved F or W. Each record gives: D gene, V gene, J gene, clone size, CDR3 protein, CDR3 DNA. D genes are given only for firm matches. A clone size is listed for some rows: how often the clone was seen (once, few, many), or a class if it is expanded.

-	TRBV2	TRBJ2-7	few	CASTTNRATYEQYF	TGTGCCAGCACCACCAACAGGGCCACCTACGAGCAGTACTTC
-	TRBV10-3	TRBJ2-3	-	CAISEGDTQYF	TGTGCCATCAGTGAGGGAGATACGCAGTATTTT
-	TRBV19	TRBJ2-4	few	CASSIGTELLAKNIQYF	TGTGCCAGTAGTATCGGGACGGAACTACTAGCCAAAAACATTCAGTACTTC
TRBD2	TRBV20-1	TRBJ2-1	many	CSGVAGDANEQFF	TGCAGTGGAGTAGCGGGGGACGCCAATGAGCAGTTCTTC
TRBD2	TRBV7-2	TRBJ2-7	-	CASKGLLAGEKYF	TGTGCCAGCAAGGGGTTACTAGCGGGAGAAAAGTACTTC
-	TRBV7-2	TRBJ1-5	many	CASSPIAAQPQHF	TGTGCCAGCAGCCCCATTGCGGCCCAGCCCCAGCATTTT
-	TRBV29-1	TRBJ2-3	many	CSVQRGSDTQYF	TGCAGCGTCCAGCGAGGCTCAGATACGCAGTATTTT
-	TRBV9	TRBJ2-7	-	CASSRDLSYEQYF	TGTGCCAGCAGCCGGGACCTCTCCTACGAGCAGTACTTC
-	TRBV5-1	TRBJ1-1	many	CASTEGGGMNTEAFF	TGCGCCAGCACCGAGGGTGGGGGAATGAACACTGAAGCTTTCTTT
-	TRBV20-1	TRBJ1-4	many	CSASPAAQGVEKLFF	TGCAGTGCTAGTCCCGCGGCACAGGGTGTCGAAAAACTGTTTTTT
TRBD1	TRBV7-7	TRBJ2-3	-	CASSAQGAGDTQYF	TGTGCTAGCAGCGCACAGGGGGCCGGAGATACGCAGTATTTT
-	TRBV18	TRBJ1-2	few	CANSQTDSGYTF	TGTGCCAACTCGCAAACAGATTCTGGCTACACCTTC
-	TRBV5-1	TRBJ2-1	-	CASSLAAAYNEQFF	TGCGCCAGCAGCCTCGCGGCCGCCTACAATGAGCAGTTCTTC
-	TRBV21-1	TRBJ2-3	few	CASSKMGLPEGDTQYF	TGTGCCAGCAGTAAAATGGGCCTGCCTGAGGGAGATACGCAGTATTTT
-	TRBV9	TRBJ2-7	few	CASSPSMASYEQYF	TGTGCCAGCAGTCCTTCCATGGCCTCCTACGAGCAGTACTTC
-	TRBV19	TRBJ1-5	-	CATTSGGGSWKPQHF	TGTGCCACCACCTCTGGGGGAGGGTCGTGGAAGCCCCAGCATTTT
-	TRBV29-1	TRBJ2-7	many	CSVAGGPLYEQYF	TGCAGCGTTGCCGGGGGCCCACTTTACGAGCAGTACTTC
-	TRBV7-2	TRBJ2-2	many	CASSLTRSNTGELFF	TGTGCCAGCAGCTTAACTAGGAGTAACACCGGGGAGCTGTTTTTT
-	TRBV5-1	TRBJ2-7	many	CASSLVGESYEQYF	TGCGCCAGCAGCCTTGTTGGCGAGTCCTACGAGCAGTACTTC
-	TRBV28	TRBJ1-1	many	CASSSAGMVEAFF	TGTGCCAGCAGTTCCGCCGGAATGGTGGAAGCTTTCTTT
-	TRBV15	TRBJ1-1	-	CATSRDPTHGGTEAFF	TGTGCCACCAGCAGAGATCCCACCCATGGGGGCACTGAAGCTTTCTTT
TRBD2	TRBV20-1	TRBJ2-6	few	CSARHLAGGSSGANVLTF	TGCAGTGCTAGACACTTAGCGGGAGGCAGCTCTGGGGCCAACGTCCTGACTTTC
TRBD1	TRBV24-1	TRBJ1-5	-	CATSDPDRGPQPQHF	TGTGCCACCAGTGATCCCGACAGGGGGCCTCAGCCCCAGCATTTT
-	TRBV20-1	TRBJ2-3	many	CSAVAALTDTQYF	TGCAGTGCGGTAGCGGCCCTCACAGATACGCAGTATTTT
TRBD1	TRBV18	TRBJ1-2	-	CASSSRGQGDGYTF	TGTGCCAGCTCATCGAGGGGACAGGGGGATGGCTACACCTTC
-	TRBV7-2	TRBJ2-3	-	CASSVLGGRADTQYF	TGTGCCAGCAGCGTACTCGGGGGGCGGGCAGATACGCAGTATTTT